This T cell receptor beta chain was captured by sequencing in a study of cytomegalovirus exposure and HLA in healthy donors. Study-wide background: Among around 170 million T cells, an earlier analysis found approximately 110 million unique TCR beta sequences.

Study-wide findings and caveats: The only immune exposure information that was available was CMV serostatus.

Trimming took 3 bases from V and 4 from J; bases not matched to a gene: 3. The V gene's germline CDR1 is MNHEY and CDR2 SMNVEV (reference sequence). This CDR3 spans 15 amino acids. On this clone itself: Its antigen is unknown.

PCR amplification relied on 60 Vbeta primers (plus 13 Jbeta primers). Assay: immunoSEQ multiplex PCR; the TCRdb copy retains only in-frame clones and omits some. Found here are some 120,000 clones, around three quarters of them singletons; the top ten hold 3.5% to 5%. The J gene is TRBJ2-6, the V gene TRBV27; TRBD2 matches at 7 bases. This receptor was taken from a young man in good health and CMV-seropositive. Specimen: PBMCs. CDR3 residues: CASSFGGNGANVLTF. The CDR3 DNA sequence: TGTGCCAGCAGTTTCGGGGGGAACGGGGCCAACGTCCTGACTTTC.